The clone carrying this TCR beta chain was observed a single time. This entry comes from a study of CD8 T cells in Susac syndrome. Random-hexamer reverse transcription was applied to roughly 0.5 to 1 ug RNA. TCR beta CDR3 was amplified by immunoSEQ multiplex PCR. This amplification extended across 54 Vbeta and 13 Jbeta segments. TCRdb used MiXCR to reprocess the immunoSEQ multiplex PCR reads, holding one entry per CDR3 protein. Of 150,000 or so distinct CDR3 sequences in the sample, roughly 94% were seen once. Sequencing was performed on CD8+ T cells from PBMCs. The clonotype originates from a human donor with multiple sclerosis.

CDR3 residues: CASSQGDRVYEQYF. In nucleotides, the CDR3 is TGTGCCAGCAGCCAAGGGGACAGGGTCTACGAGCAGTACTTC. The J gene is TRBJ2-7, the V gene TRBV3-1; 9 bases align to TRBD1. Germline V gives CDR1 LGHDT, CDR2 YNNKEL (reference sequence). V dropped 1 base and J dropped 3; count of bases not matched to a gene: 1. The CDR3 consists of 14 residues.